This TCR beta chain derives from a study of shared clonotypes between healthy human individuals. Whole-study findings and limits: It was observed that approximately 5% of naive CD4 clonotypes were shared across a handful of donors.

CDR1 and CDR2 (germline): MNHEY, SMNVEV (reference sequence). This CDR3 is built from 15 residues. The ends were cut back, 2 bases at V and 2 bases at J, with 13 bases in the middle. This clone appeared once. Its antigen is not known. Naive CD8 cells lacked CD45RO and underwent positive selection for CCR7, leaving out terminally differentiated effector memory CD45RA+ cells. Each sorted subset replicate got 200 ng genomic DNA, roughly 33,000 genomes. Sequenced by immunoSEQ multiplex PCR; TCRdb stores in-frame clones only, minus some. The table has roughly 890,000 clones, nearly 95% seen once. This chain uses TRBV27 with TRBJ2-7, with D perhaps matching TRBD1 (6 bases). The sequence came from a man aged 25 to 40 in good health. Specimen: naive CD8+ T cells sorted from blood. The CDR3, as DNA: TGTGCCAGCAGTTTAATGGCAGGGACAACCTACGAGCAGTACTTC. It specifies CASSLMAGTTYEQYF.